This TCR beta chain is from a study of blood T cell repertoires in COVID-19. Using immunoSEQ multiplex PCR, the repertoire was profiled, and TCRdb retains in-frame clones only, with some absent. Of fewer than 500,000 clones detected, over 75% appear once; the ten largest clones hold approximately 1.3%. The CDR3 totals 18 residues. The germline CDR1 and CDR2 sequences are SGHDT and YYEEEE. Between the trimmed V and J ends, which lost 4 bases and 4 bases, there was a span of 21 bases. The chain recombines TRBV5-6 with TRBJ1-6; weak D call: TRBD1 (5 bases). This clonotype was obtained from a man younger than 40 who had recovered from COVID-19. The sample comprised PBMCs or T cells enriched from blood (not recorded which). The CDR3 nucleotides are TGTGCCAGCAGCCAAGGAGGGGCCCCGCTTTTTTATAATTCACCCCTCCACTTT. It is translated as CASSQGGAPLFYNSPLHF.